The text below deals with one T cell receptor (beta chain). Original analysis: The assay estimated nucleated cells by amplifying reference gene primers. Sequencing was performed with immunoSEQ multiplex PCR; in TCRdb, only in-frame clones are kept and a portion is missing. Clone size and the V and J calls come from that table; the DNA yielded D and trimming. The profile shows 200,000 to 250,000 clones, 82% of them singletons. This sample is part of a study of blood T cell repertoires in COVID-19. Overall study: COVID-19 samples collected from the United States, Italy and Spain covered acute and convalescent phases. T cells, B-cell-depleted T cells, or PBMCs supplied cDNA or gDNA.

The material sequenced was peripheral blood. The clonotype was recovered from a woman aged 18-35 years with acute or convalescent COVID-19.

DNA of the CDR3: TGTGCCAGCAGTTACTGGCAGGGCCTGGGGGAGCAGTACTTC. Translated, it gives CASSYWQGLGEQYF. The V call is TRBV6-2 or TRBV6-3, the J call TRBJ2-7; a possible D gene is TRBD1 (5 bases). Germline CDR1 and CDR2: MNHEY and SVGEGT. V lost 1 base, J lost 7 bases, and 14 bases lay in between. The CDR3 sequence is 14 residues long.